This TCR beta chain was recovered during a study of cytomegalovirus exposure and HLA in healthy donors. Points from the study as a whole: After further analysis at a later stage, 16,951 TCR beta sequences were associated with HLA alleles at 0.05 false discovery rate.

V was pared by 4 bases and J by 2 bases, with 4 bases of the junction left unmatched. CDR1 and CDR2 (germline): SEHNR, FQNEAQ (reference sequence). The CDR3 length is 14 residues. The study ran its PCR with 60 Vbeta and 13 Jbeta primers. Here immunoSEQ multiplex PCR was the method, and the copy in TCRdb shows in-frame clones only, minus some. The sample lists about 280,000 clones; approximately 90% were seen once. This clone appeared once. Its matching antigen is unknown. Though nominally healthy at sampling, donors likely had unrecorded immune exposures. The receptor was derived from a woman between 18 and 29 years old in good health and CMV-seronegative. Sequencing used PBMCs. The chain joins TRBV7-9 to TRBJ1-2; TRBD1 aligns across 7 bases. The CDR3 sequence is CASSSTTGNYGYTF. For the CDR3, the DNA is TGTGCCAGCAGCTCAACGACAGGGAACTATGGCTACACCTTC.